These T cell receptor beta chains were read from a single sample in a study of T cell changes during pregnancy in multiple sclerosis. Clones were sequenced by immunoSEQ multiplex PCR, and TCRdb holds only the in-frame ones, with some missing. The table records about 81,000 clones, about 94% of them present only once. The source material was peripheral blood, sampled in the third trimester of pregnancy. These receptors were obtained from a female donor with multiple sclerosis, enrolled in a pregnancy study. The CDR3 runs from the conserved cysteine through the conserved F or W. D genes are given only for firm matches.

13 | TRBJ1-1 | TRBV10-3 | NA | CAISFGEHTEAFF | TGTGCCATCAGTTTCGGAGAACACACTGAAGCTTTCTTT
14 | TRBJ1-1 | TRBV7-9 | NA | CASSLLSGSTEAFF | TGTGCCAGCAGCTTATTGTCGGGGAGCACTGAAGCTTTCTTT
15 | TRBJ1-1 | TRBV27 | NA | CASTITGYRNTEAFF | TGTGCCAGCACCATCACAGGGTATAGAAACACTGAAGCTTTCTTT
10 | TRBJ2-7 | TRBV7-9 | NA | CANYHYEQYF | TGTGCCAACTACCACTACGAGCAGTACTTC
12 | TRBJ1-2 | TRBV15 | NA | CATSPANYGYTF | TGTGCCACCAGCCCGGCTAACTATGGCTACACCTTC
17 | TRBJ2-2 | TRBV2 | TRBD1 | CASTEGRDRGSTGELFF | TGTGCCAGCACTGAGGGCCGGGACAGGGGGAGCACCGGGGAGCTGTTTTTT
14 | TRBJ1-2 | TRBV11-2 | TRBD1 | CASSSPGQGYGYTF | TGTGCCAGCAGCTCACCGGGACAGGGGTATGGCTACACCTTC
12 | TRBJ1-5 | TRBV23-1 | TRBD1 | CASSQHRGPQHF | TGCGCCAGCAGTCAACACAGGGGACCCCAGCATTTT
15 | TRBJ1-5 | TRBV5-1 | TRBD1 | CASSPGQGIGQPQHF | TGCGCCAGCAGCCCGGGACAGGGGATAGGTCAGCCCCAGCATTTT
15 | TRBJ1-6 | TRBV5-1 | NA | CASSLDGGLNSPLHF | TGCGCCAGCAGCTTGGATGGGGGCCTTAATTCACCCCTCCACTTT
14 | TRBJ1-2 | TRBV29-1 | TRBD1 | CSVISRQGNYGYTF | TGCAGCGTTATTAGTAGACAGGGGAACTATGGCTACACCTTC
18 | TRBJ2-3 | TRBV9 | TRBD1 | CASSHTNRDREVTDTQYF | TGTGCCAGCAGCCACACGAACCGGGACAGGGAGGTCACAGATACGCAGTATTTT
12 | TRBJ1-1 | TRBV5-6 | NA | CASSLVSTEAFF | TGTGCCAGCAGCTTGGTGAGCACTGAAGCTTTCTTT
14 | TRBJ2-5 | TRBV18 | TRBD2 | CASSQMGAGETQYF | TGTGCCAGCTCACAGATGGGAGCGGGGGAGACCCAGTACTTC
13 | TRBJ1-6 | TRBV19 | TRBD1 | CAGGDRVGSPLHF | TGTGCCGGCGGGGACAGGGTCGGTTCACCCCTCCACTTT
17 | TRBJ2-5 | TRBV7-7 | TRBD2 | CASSLGRLAGGQETQYF | TGTGCTAGCAGCTTAGGTCGACTAGCGGGGGGGCAAGAGACCCAGTACTTC
15 | TRBJ1-6 | TRBV9 | TRBD1 | CASSQPQGNNSPLHF | TGTGCCAGCAGCCAGCCACAGGGGAATAATTCACCCCTCCACTTT
15 | TRBJ2-5 | TRBV5-1 | NA | CASAPRDTSWETQYF | TGCGCCAGCGCCCCCCGGGACACCTCCTGGGAGACCCAGTACTTC
13 | TRBJ2-7 | TRBV5-4 | NA | CASSPESPYEQYF | TGTGCCAGCAGCCCGGAGTCCCCCTACGAGCAGTACTTC
15 | TRBJ2-2 | TRBV15 | NA | CATSRDRGDTGELFF | TGTGCCACCAGCAGAGACAGGGGGGACACCGGGGAGCTGTTTTTT
16 | TRBJ2-5 | TRBV5-6 | NA | CASNRGTATYQETQYF | TGTGCCAGCAACCGGGGGACAGCAACGTACCAAGAGACCCAGTACTTC
16 | TRBJ2-2 | TRBV11-3 | TRBD2 | CASSLYGTSGTGELFF | TGTGCCAGCAGCTTATATGGGACTAGTGGTACCGGGGAGCTGTTTTTT
14 | TRBJ2-2 | TRBV27 | NA | CASSFVRATGELFF | TGTGCCAGCAGTTTCGTACGAGCAACCGGGGAGCTGTTTTTT
16 | TRBJ2-3 | TRBV11-1 | NA | CASSLGSTHSTDTQYF | TGTGCCAGCAGCTTAGGTTCTACCCATAGCACAGATACGCAGTATTTT